Shown below are 21 T cell receptor beta chains from a single sample sequenced in a study of regulatory T cells in long-lasting Graves disease. Assembly of TCR beta libraries relied on iRepertoire HTBI primers together with Arm-PCR of CDR3 regions. MiXCR was run by TCRdb on the multiplex PCR reads, yielding one entry per CDR3 protein. The table has approximately 230,000 distinct CDR3 sequences, around 16% seen once. Indicated time point: newly diagnosed GD, antithyroid drugs for less than 3 months. There was RNA extracted from PBMCs, and the TCR library was made from it. The sample here was peripheral blood mononuclear cells (PBMCs), taken at new diagnosis, from a patient treated with antithyroid drugs. The source of these receptors is a female donor with Graves disease.

The genes are TRBV5-4 and TRBJ2-3; no firm D call. V lost 2 bases, J lost 2 bases, and 9 bases lay in between. The CDR3 is 14 amino acids. Germline CDR1 SGHNT, CDR2 YYREEE (reference sequence). The CDR3, as DNA: TGTGCCAGCAGCTTTTCTTCTAACACAGATACGCAGTATTTT. It yields the protein CASSFSSNTDTQYF.

This clonotype was counted at least ten times. The rearrangement joins TRBV29-1 to TRBJ2-3; D gene uncertain. The CDR3 is 11 residues long. Germline V gene data show CDR1 as SQVTM and CDR2 as ANQGSEA. Trimming cost V 5 bases and J 2 bases, with 5 bases left between them. The CDR3 region has the DNA TGCAGCGTTTGGGACACAGATACGCAGTATTTT. Translated: CSVWDTDTQYF.

Points on this clonotype: This may stem from a read error, because a much larger clone lies one nucleotide away. V and J are TRBV7-3 and TRBJ2-2; D is possibly TRBD2 (6 bases). V was trimmed by 6 bases and J by 7 bases, leaving 18 bases between them. CDR1 and CDR2 from the germline V gene are SGHTA and FQGTGA. CDR3 length: 15 amino acids. The CDR3 region has the DNA TGTGCCAGCAGGCTGACACCGGGGGATAACGGGGAGCTGTTTTTT. It translates to CASRLTPGDNGELFF.

Comments on this clonotype: It may be a read error: a sequence one base away is much more abundant. The chain is built from TRBV29-1 and TRBJ1-4; D is uncertain. This CDR3 comprises 12 residues. Germline V gives CDR1 SQVTM, CDR2 ANQGSEA. In nucleotides, the CDR3 is TGCAGCGTTGTCGTCGACACTGAAAAACTGCTTTTT. It codes for CSVVVDTEKLLF.

This clonotype has ten or more counts. The chain recombines TRBV2 with TRBJ1-1; tentatively, D is TRBD1 (5 bases). There are 13 residues in the CDR3. CDR1 is SNHLY and CDR2 is FYNNEI in the germline V gene. V lost 5 bases to trimming and J lost 4 bases, with 11 bases between them. CDR3 amino acids: CASSRGEGTEAFF. CDR3 nucleotides: TGTGCCAGCAGTCGGGGCGAGGGCACTGAAGCTTTCTTT.

The table lists this clonotype with many counts. The chain is built from TRBV4-2 and TRBJ2-3; 9 bases are a match to TRBD2. Germline V gene data show CDR1 as LGHNA and CDR2 as YNFKEQ. Trimming removed 0 bases from V and 0 bases from J; junction bases left unmatched: 10. The CDR3 is made up of 19 amino acids. The CDR3 protein is CASSQDQLAGKRSTDTQYF. CDR3 coding DNA: TGTGCCAGCAGCCAAGATCAGCTAGCGGGGAAACGTAGCACAGATACGCAGTATTTT.

This clonotype was detected ten times or more. V and J are TRBV24-1 and TRBJ1-5; 7 bases agree with TRBD1. Unmatched junction bases numbered 7, after V lost 4 bases and J lost 2 bases. The CDR3 is made up of 16 amino acids. CDR1 and CDR2 from the germline V gene are KGHDR and SFDVKD. The CDR3 sequence: CATSDSRQGGNQPQHF. The DNA for the CDR3 is TGTGCCACCAGTGACTCAAGACAGGGAGGCAATCAGCCCCAGCATTTT.

The chain employs TRBV6-1 and TRBJ2-7; no firm D call. CDR1 and CDR2 (germline): MNHNS, SASEGT. The germline V and J ends were trimmed by 6 bases and 0 bases, with 9 bases remaining between them. The CDR3 sequence is 13 residues long. The CDR3 sequence: CASRDPSSYEQYV. In nucleotides, the CDR3 is TGTGCCAGCAGGGACCCAAGCTCCTACGAGCAGTACGTC.

The chain uses TRBV25-1 and TRBJ2-7; D gene unclear. V was pared by 7 bases and J by 0 bases, with 10 bases between. The germline gives CDR1 MGHDK, CDR2 SYGVNS. This CDR3 region has 13 residues. CDR3 coding DNA: TGTGCCAGCAAGCCGACGGGCTCCTACGAGCAGTACTTC. Translated, it gives CASKPTGSYEQYF.

This clonotype was counted many times. This chain uses TRBV5-4 with TRBJ1-2, with D possibly being TRBD1 (5 bases). The CDR3 totals 15 residues. Germline CDR1 SGHNT, CDR2 YYREEE (reference sequence). Trimming left V 4 bases short and J 2 bases short, with 15 bases between. CDR3 loop: CASSQGGGRNYGYTF. The CDR3 nucleotides are TGTGCCAGCAGCCAGGGTGGGGGGAGGAACTATGGCTACACCTTC.

This clonotype was counted ten times or more. The gene calls are TRBV19 and TRBJ1-1; a weak D match, TRBD1 (5 bases). This CDR3 has 13 amino acids. V lost 6 bases to trimming and J lost 1 base, with 9 bases between them. Germline V gives CDR1 LNHDA, CDR2 SQIVND (reference sequence). The CDR3, as DNA: TGTGCCAGTAGGCCACAGGAGAACACTGAAGCTTTCTTT. This encodes CASRPQENTEAFF.

J is TRBJ1-2 and V is TRBV24-1; 12 bases fit TRBD1. Germline values: CDR1 KGHDR, CDR2 SFDVKD. The CDR3 extends over 18 amino acids. V dropped 5 bases and J dropped 4; count of bases not matched to a gene: 13. DNA of the CDR3: TGTGCCACCAGTGCCGAGGGGACAGGGGGCGATTTCTCCTATGGCTACACCTTC. This translates into CATSAEGTGGDFSYGYTF.

This clonotype has at least ten counts. The rearrangement uses TRBV10-3 and TRBJ1-1; D may be TRBD1 (6 bases). This CDR3 comprises 15 residues. Germline loops: CDR1 ENHRY, CDR2 SYGVKD. Trimming left V 4 bases short and J 4 bases short, with 16 bases between. CDR3 residues: CAISGGGGQFTEAFF. CDR3 coding DNA: TGTGCCATCAGTGGAGGGGGGGGGCAGTTCACTGAAGCTTTCTTT.

This clonotype was seen ten or more times. The chain employs TRBV5-1 and TRBJ1-1; no firm D call. V was shortened by 1 base and J by 4 bases, with 11 bases between the two germline ends. The germline gives CDR1 SGHRS, CDR2 YFSETQ. The CDR3 covers 14 residues. This CDR3 is CASSLSPGGTEAFF. For the CDR3, the DNA is TGCGCCAGCAGCTTGTCCCCAGGTGGCACTGAAGCTTTCTTT.

This clonotype was seen a few times. Possible read error: a much larger clone is one base away. V usage is TRBV7-9 and J usage is TRBJ2-7; possibly TRBD1 for D (6 bases). This CDR3 spans 13 amino acids. Germline assignment: CDR1 SEHNR and CDR2 FQNEAQ (reference sequence). V was clipped by 5 bases and J by 2 bases, with 10 bases between them. CDR3 nucleotide sequence: TGTGCCAGCAGCCCCCGACAGGCCTACGAGCAGTACTTC. It codes for CASSPRQAYEQYF.

The genes are TRBV4-1 and TRBJ2-2; 8 bases are a match to TRBD2. Trimming cost V 3 bases and J 0 bases; bases outside gene matches: 12. CDR3 length: 19 residues. Germline-derived CDR1 and CDR2 are MGHRA and YSYEKL. The CDR3 nucleotides are TGCGCCAGCAGCCACAGAACTAGCGGAAGGGGCCCGAACACCGGGGAGCTGTTTTTT. Protein: CASSHRTSGRGPNTGELFF.

The table lists this clonotype with many counts. This chain uses TRBV7-2 with TRBJ2-3; D uncertain. Trimming removed 5 bases at V and 0 bases at J, with 6 bases between. The CDR3 is made up of 13 amino acids. Germline CDR1 SGHTA, CDR2 FQGNSA. The CDR3 protein is CASSPTSTDTQYF. CDR3 nucleotides: TGTGCCAGCAGCCCCACTAGCACAGATACGCAGTATTTT.

The rearrangement links TRBV27 to TRBJ2-1, with 8 bases aligning to TRBD1. The CDR3 length is 15 residues. After removal of 4 bases from V and 4 bases from J, the junction contained 6 bases not matched to a gene. From germline, CDR1 is MNHEY and CDR2 SMNVEV (reference sequence). Here the CDR3 reads CASSSTGALYNEQFF. The CDR3 bases are TGTGCCAGCAGTTCGACAGGGGCACTATACAATGAGCAGTTCTTC.

This clonotype appeared many times. V is TRBV5-5 and J is TRBJ1-2, with D tentatively TRBD1 (5 bases). The germline V and J ends were trimmed by 5 bases and 8 bases, with 10 bases remaining between them. CDR1 and CDR2 from the germline V gene are SGHKS and YYEKEE (reference sequence). The CDR3 length is 11 residues. The CDR3 reads CASRSEGGYTF. CDR3 coding DNA: TGTGCCAGCAGAAGTGAGGGGGGCTACACCTTC.

This clonotype was recorded many times. V and J are TRBV20-1 and TRBJ2-1; TRBD2 matches at 9 bases. The germline CDR1 and CDR2 sequences are DFQATT and SNEGSKA (reference sequence). The V and J ends lost 0 bases and 7 bases, in that order; junction bases with no gene match: 10. This CDR3 comprises 16 residues. DNA for the CDR3: TGCAGTGCTAGAGATCGAGTCGCGGGAGGGCTGAATGAGCAGTTCTTC. Translated, it gives CSARDRVAGGLNEQFF.

V is TRBV5-1 and J is TRBJ2-5, with D possibly matching TRBD1 (6 bases). The CDR3 runs 15 residues. Trimming left V 0 bases short and J 0 bases short, with 9 bases between. Looked up from germline, CDR1 is SGHRS and CDR2 is YFSETQ. The CDR3 sequence: CASSLVGDNQETQYF. CDR3 in DNA: TGCGCCAGCAGCTTGGTGGGGGACAACCAAGAGACCCAGTACTTC.